Presented here are 26 T cell receptor beta chains from one specimen sequenced in a study of shared clonotypes between healthy human individuals. Profiling relied on immunoSEQ multiplex PCR, and the TCRdb table lists in-frame clones only, not all of them. The data contain 950,000 to 1,100,000 clones, around three quarters of them singletons. Sequencing used memory CD4+ T cells from PBMCs. This sample's subset: CD45RA-negative fraction. The receptors here all came from a man between 18 and 35 years old in good health. Some clones in this sample may be carry-over from other donors' samples.

The gene calls are TRBV28 and TRBJ2-1; 7 nucleotides align to TRBD2. CDR1 and CDR2 from the germline V gene are MDHEN and SYDVKM. This CDR3 region has 17 residues. Losses at the gene ends were 6 bases for V and 7 bases for J; bases not matched to a gene: 18. CDR3 nucleotides: TGTGCCAGCAGCCGCCGATCTAGCGGAGCCCTAACGAATGAGCAGTTCTTC. Translating gives CASSRRSSGALTNEQFF.

The J gene is TRBJ1-3, the V gene TRBV14; D remains unclear. V gave up 1 base and J gave up 0 bases, with 7 bases separating them. CDR1 and CDR2 from the germline V gene are SGHDN and FVKESK. This CDR3 has 15 residues. The CDR3 is CASSQAAASGNTIYF. The CDR3, as DNA: TGTGCCAGCAGCCAAGCGGCTGCCTCTGGAAACACCATATATTTT.

The rearrangement joins TRBV10-3 to TRBJ1-3; D might be TRBD1 (5 bases). The V end was cut by 2 bases, the J end by 0 bases, with 11 bases between. CDR3 length: 16 residues. The germline gives CDR1 ENHRY, CDR2 SYGVKD. The chain's CDR3 is CAISEPRGTSGNTIYF. The CDR3 DNA follows: TGTGCCATCAGTGAGCCGAGGGGCACCTCTGGAAACACCATATATTTT.

This rearrangement joins TRBV27 to TRBJ2-1; the match to TRBD2 covers 9 bases. Trimming cost V 3 bases and J 9 bases; bases outside gene matches: 12. This CDR3 is 16 amino acids long. CDR1 is MNHEY, CDR2 SMNVEV, per germline (reference sequence). The CDR3 sequence is CASSFYLAGVVSEQFF. The CDR3 DNA reads as TGTGCCAGCAGTTTTTACTTAGCGGGAGTAGTGAGTGAGCAGTTCTTC.

V and J are TRBV30 and TRBJ2-5; D is perhaps TRBD1 or TRBD2 (5 bases each). Germline V gene data show CDR1 as GTSNPN and CDR2 as SVGIG (reference sequence). The CDR3 spans 15 residues. The V end was cut by 3 bases, the J end by 3 bases, with 17 bases between. CDR3 in DNA: TGTGCCTGGAGCCCCCCGGGACGGCCAAAAGAGACCCAGTACTTC. Amino acid sequence: CAWSPPGRPKETQYF.

On this clone: Other nucleotide sequences from this sample produce the same CDR3. The chain carries TRBV30 and TRBJ2-3; the match to TRBD2 covers 7 bases. Germline loops: CDR1 GTSNPN, CDR2 SVGIG (reference sequence). The CDR3 is 13 residues long. The V segment lost 1 base and the J segment 3 bases; nucleotides outside the gene matches: 1. DNA of the CDR3: TGTGCCTGGAGTGGGGGGGGAACAGATACGCAGTATTTT. This gives the protein CAWSGGGTDTQYF.

This clone was counted between two and nine times. V usage is TRBV27 and J usage is TRBJ2-6, with D uncertain. There are 14 residues in the CDR3. V was cut by 7 bases and J by 0 bases, with 7 bases left in between. Germline V CDR1 and CDR2: MNHEY, SMNVEV (reference sequence). The CDR3 loop reads CASKPISGANVLTF. DNA for the CDR3: TGTGCCAGCAAACCGATCTCTGGGGCCAACGTCCTGACTTTC.

The rearrangement uses TRBV25-1 and TRBJ1-1; tentative D call: TRBD1 (5 bases). The CDR3 length is 15 residues. Germline V gene data show CDR1 as MGHDK and CDR2 as SYGVNS. Trimming stripped 1 base from V and 5 bases from J, with 14 bases between. CDR3 protein: CASSELQGVGTEAFF. DNA for the CDR3: TGTGCCAGCAGTGAATTGCAGGGTGTAGGAACTGAAGCTTTCTTT.

The genes are TRBV19 and TRBJ1-2; tentatively, D is TRBD1 (6 bases). Trimming stripped 8 bases from V and 8 bases from J, with 18 bases between. Germline V gene sequence: CDR1 LNHDA, CDR2 SQIVND (reference sequence). CDR3 size: 13 residues. The CDR3 region has the DNA TGTGCCAGTCGTGTTACAGGGAAGGTCGGCTACACCTTC. It codes for CASRVTGKVGYTF.

This clone turned up a few times. V is TRBV28 and J is TRBJ2-3, with TRBD2 identical over 14 bases. The CDR3 loop spans 16 amino acids. Trimming at V came to 6 bases and at J to 4 bases, leaving 6 bases not matched to a gene. CDR1 MDHEN and CDR2 SYDVKM come from the germline V gene. The CDR3: CASSRGTSGSSDTQYF. The CDR3 nucleotides are TGTGCCAGCAGCCGAGGGACTAGCGGGAGCTCAGATACGCAGTATTTT. The whole variable domain, filled in from reference TRBV28 and TRBJ2-3, reads DVKVTQSSRYLVKRTGEKVFLECVQDMDHENMFWYRQDPGLGLRLIYFSYDVKMKEKGDIPEGYSVSREKKERFSLILESASTNQTSMYLCASSRGTSGSSDTQYFGPGTRLTVL.

A note on this clone: The sample holds other DNA sequences that translate to the same CDR3. V and J are TRBV6-8 and TRBJ2-7, with TRBD2 matching over 9 bases. CDR1 and CDR2 from the germline V gene are MNHGY and SAAAGT. Trimming took 5 bases from V and 2 from J; bases not matched to a gene: 4. This CDR3 has 14 amino acids. CDR3: CASSAASGTYEQYF. The CDR3 nucleotides read TGTGCCAGCAGTGCCGCTAGCGGGACCTACGAGCAGTACTTC.

V gene TRBV14 combines with J gene TRBJ2-3; 9 bases are a match to TRBD2. The CDR3 extends over 16 amino acids. From germline, CDR1 is SGHDN and CDR2 FVKESK. V shed 5 bases and J 5 bases; nucleotides not matched to a gene: 11. The CDR3 bases are TGTGCCAGCAGCGCCCGACTAGCGGCCGGGGGAGATACGCAGTATTTT. It encodes CASSARLAAGGDTQYF. Drawing the rest from reference TRBV14 and TRBJ2-3, the complete variable domain is EAGVTQFPSHSVIEKGQTVTLRCDPISGHDNLYWYRRVMGKEIKFLLHFVKESKQDESGMPNNRFLAERTGGTYSTLKVQPAELEDSGVYFCASSARLAAGGDTQYFGPGTRLTVL.

The chain combines TRBV18 with TRBJ1-3; a weak D match, TRBD1 (6 bases). The length of the CDR3 is 17 residues. The V gene lost 2 bases and the J gene lost 4 bases, with 18 bases spanning the gap. CDR1 is KGHSH and CDR2 is LQKENI in the germline V gene. The CDR3 DNA follows: TGTGCCAGCTCACCAAGTGATATCAGGGGATCGGGAAACACCATATATTTT. It translates to CASSPSDIRGSGNTIYF.

On this clone: This could be a read error, since a much larger clone is one nucleotide away. Other DNA sequences in the same sample also yield this CDR3. The CDR3 here is CASSLEGLWREQYF. CDR3 DNA: TGTGCCAGCAGCTTGGAAGGTCTTTGGCGCGAGCAATACTTC. The rearrangement joins TRBV5-4 to TRBJ2-7; D remains ambiguous. CDR1 SGHNT and CDR2 YYREEE come from the germline V gene (reference sequence). There are 14 residues in the CDR3. The full variable domain, completed using reference TRBV5-4 and TRBJ2-7, is ETGVTQSPTHLIKTRGQQVTLRCSSQSGHNTVSWYQQALGQGPQFIFQYYREEENGRGNFPPRFSGLQFPNYSSELNVNALELDDSALYLCASSLEGLWREQYFGPGTRLTVT.

The chain carries TRBV6-5 and TRBJ2-5, with TRBD1 matching over 7 bases. The CDR3 sequence is 13 residues long. CDR1 and CDR2 (germline): MNHEY, SVGAGI. J gave up 5 bases and V 8 bases, and 8 bases lay outside the gene matches. The CDR3 is CASETGVWETQYF. The CDR3 DNA reads TGTGCCAGCGAAACAGGGGTTTGGGAGACCCAGTACTTC.

With respect to this clone: At one end the junction does not follow the germline gene, possibly because of a read error. The J gene is TRBJ1-6, the V gene TRBV6-1; perhaps TRBD1 as D (6 bases). Germline-derived CDR1 and CDR2 are MNHNS and SASEGT. The CDR3 extends over 16 amino acids. CDR3 DNA: TGTGCCAGCTGTGACAGGACCAGCTCCTATAATTCACCCCTCCACTTT. Translated: CASCDRTSSYNSPLHF.

J is TRBJ2-1 and V is TRBV29-1, with 12 bases identical to TRBD2. V lost 7 bases to trimming and J lost 12 bases; unmatched junction nucleotides: 7. CDR3 length: 12 residues. Looked up from germline, CDR1 is SQVTM and CDR2 is ANQGSEA. CDR3 region: CSGSTSGRPQFF. CDR3 DNA sequence: TGCAGCGGCTCGACTAGCGGGAGACCGCAGTTCTTC.

Comment on this clone: The same CDR3 can be traced to other DNA sequences in this sample. The chain employs TRBV28 and TRBJ1-2, with 7 bases identical to TRBD1. From germline, CDR1 is MDHEN and CDR2 SYDVKM. The CDR3 runs 13 residues. V lost 5 bases, J lost 4 bases, and 4 bases stayed unmatched. CDR3 in amino acids: CASSQTGPYGYTF. DNA for the CDR3: TGTGCCAGCAGTCAGACAGGGCCCTATGGCTACACCTTC.

The rearrangement joins TRBV29-1 to TRBJ1-2; 8 nucleotides match TRBD1. The CDR3 loop spans 13 amino acids. After removal of 3 bases from V and 8 bases from J, the junction contained 8 bases not matched to a gene. Germline CDR1 reads SQVTM; CDR2 reads ANQGSEA. The CDR3 DNA follows: TGCAGCGTTGAGGGCGGGACAGGAGCAGGCTACACCTTC. Protein product: CSVEGGTGAGYTF.

The sample holds many counts of this clone. V is TRBV28 and J is TRBJ1-2, with D perhaps TRBD1 (6 bases). Germline V lookup: CDR1 MDHEN, CDR2 SYDVKM. The CDR3 length is 16 residues. The ends were cut back, 2 bases at V and 6 bases at J, with 19 bases in the middle. The CDR3 here is CASSLSTGGGWNGYTF. The CDR3 nucleotides read TGTGCCAGCAGTTTAAGTACCGGGGGCGGATGGAATGGCTACACCTTC.

To note about this clone: The sample carries other DNA sequences with the same CDR3. The CDR3, as DNA: TGTGCCATCAGTGAGTCAGGGACGGCGAACACTGAAGCTTTCTTT. Residues: CAISESGTANTEAFF. V usage is TRBV10-3 and J usage is TRBJ1-1, with D possibly matching TRBD1 (5 bases). The V end lost 0 bases, the J end lost 1 base, and 9 bases lay between the germline ends. Germline V gene data show CDR1 as ENHRY and CDR2 as SYGVKD. This CDR3 is 15 amino acids long.

V usage is TRBV11-2 and J usage is TRBJ1-6; TRBD1 matches 7 bases. The germline V gene encodes CDR1 SGHAT and CDR2 FQNNGV. CDR3 length equals 15 residues. V shed 6 bases, J shed 9 bases, and the junction held 11 bases outside the gene matches. In DNA form, the CDR3 reads TGTGCCAGCAGAGCAATCACAGGGGTTGGTTCACCCCTCCACTTT. Translation: CASRAITGVGSPLHF.

The V call is TRBV11-2, the J call TRBJ2-7; the D is unclear. Germline V lookup: CDR1 SGHAT, CDR2 FQNNGV. V gave up 0 bases and J gave up 6 bases, with 12 bases separating them. The CDR3 extends over 14 amino acids. The chain's CDR3 is CASSLDLIPGEQYF. As DNA, the CDR3 is TGTGCCAGCAGCTTAGATCTCATCCCAGGCGAGCAGTACTTC.

The V gene is TRBV7-2, the J gene TRBJ1-5; tentatively, D is TRBD1 (6 bases). Between the trimmed V and J ends, which lost 2 bases and 3 bases, there was a span of 11 bases. CDR3 length equals 15 residues. CDR1 SGHTA and CDR2 FQGNSA come from the germline V gene. The CDR3 bases are TGTGCCAGCAGCTTATTTTCAGGGGTCAATCAGCCCCAGCATTTT. Its protein product is CASSLFSGVNQPQHF. The full variable domain, its missing parts supplied by reference TRBV7-2 and TRBJ1-5, is GAGVSQSPSNKVTEKGKDVELRCDPISGHTALYWYRQSLGQGLEFLIYFQGNSAPDKSGLPSDRFSAERTGGSVSTLTIQRTQQEDSAVYLCASSLFSGVNQPQHFGDGTRLSIL.

The gene calls are TRBV7-9 and TRBJ2-1; TRBD2 agrees at 7 bases. The CDR3 runs 16 residues. Germline V lookup: CDR1 SEHNR, CDR2 FQNEAQ (reference sequence). After removal of 8 bases from V and 6 bases from J, the junction contained 16 bases not matched to a gene. Written as DNA, the CDR3 is TGTGCCAGCCATAATATTTGGCTAGCGGAGCCCAATGAGCAGTTCTTC. Translating gives CASHNIWLAEPNEQFF.

This clone has ten or more counts. The chain is built from TRBV9 and TRBJ2-1; D gene ambiguous. CDR3 length equals 14 residues. CDR1 and CDR2 from the germline V gene are SGDLS and YYNGEE. Trimming took off 4 bases at V and 6 bases at J, with 14 bases between the two ends. The CDR3 region is CASSPHSEGNEQFF. The CDR3 DNA reads TGTGCCAGCAGCCCCCACTCCGAAGGCAATGAGCAGTTCTTC.